The next 12 T cell receptor beta chains were all read from a single sample in a study of blood T cells in healthy people across ages. Together with a sample-barcoded 5' primer, a J-beta primer mix was included in a second PCR lasting roughly 7 to 11 cycles. TCRdb analysed the 5' RACE reads with MiXCR anew, one entry per CDR3 protein. The sample yields 780,000 or so distinct CDR3 sequences, around 25% seen once. These data also formed part of another study, on T cells of mothers and their children.

Material for sequencing was blood. These receptors were collected from a boy aged 10-17 years in good health.

This clonotype has just a few counts. The chain recombines TRBV20-1 with TRBJ1-2, with D maybe TRBD1 (6 bases). V was trimmed by 1 base and J by 5 bases, leaving 14 bases between them. CDR1 and CDR2 (germline): DFQATT, SNEGSKA (reference sequence). The CDR3 extends over 14 amino acids. CDR3 nucleotide sequence: TGCAGTGCTAGAGCACCGGACAGAAAATATGGCTACACCTTC. It codes for CSARAPDRKYGYTF.

The table lists this clonotype with a few counts. V is TRBV29-1 and J is TRBJ2-1, with D perhaps matching TRBD1 or TRBD2 (5 bases each). The J call could be wrong; TRBJ2-5 is a better fit for the DNA end. This CDR3 comprises 12 residues. Germline V gene sequence: CDR1 SQVTM, CDR2 ANQGSEA. This CDR3 reads CSVVGTGETQYF. The CDR3 bases are TGCAGCGTTGTTGGGACCGGGGAGACCCAGTACTTC.

This chain connects TRBV7-2 to TRBJ2-1; 14 bases are shared with TRBD2. The V gene's germline CDR1 is SGHTA and CDR2 FQGNSA. This CDR3 is built from 15 residues. With V trimmed by 1 base and J by 10 bases, 3 bases remained unmatched. The DNA of the CDR3 is TGTGCCAGCAGCTTAGGGACTAGCGGGGGGCCCGAGCAGTTCTTC. It yields the protein CASSLGTSGGPEQFF.

In its sample, this clonotype was seen a few times. The chain joins TRBV29-1 to TRBJ2-7; the D gene is possibly TRBD1 (6 bases). Trimming removed 4 bases at V and 5 bases at J, with 12 bases between. Germline V CDR1 and CDR2: SQVTM, ANQGSEA. The CDR3 is 12 amino acids. The CDR3 coding sequence is TGCAGCGTTGCCAGGGGTGGCGACGAGCAGTACTTC. As protein: CSVARGGDEQYF.

A note on this clonotype: Germline is not matched at one junction end, which may reflect a read error. The rearrangement uses TRBV4-1 and TRBJ2-7, with 10 bases fitting TRBD1. CDR3 length: 17 residues. CDR1 and CDR2 (germline): MGHRA, YSYEKL. The CDR3: CASSQGPGQGRTYGQYF. The CDR3 DNA sequence: TGCGCCAGCAGCCAAGGTCCGGGACAGGGGAGGACCTACGGGCAGTACTTC.

J is TRBJ2-7 and V is TRBV5-1; perhaps D is TRBD1 or TRBD2 (5 bases each). From germline, CDR1 is SGHRS and CDR2 YFSETQ. This CDR3 has 15 residues. V gave up 0 bases and J gave up 9 bases, with 19 bases separating them. CDR3 nucleotides: TGCGCCAGCAGCTTGGAAGTTGTCAGGGCTCGGGGGCAGTACTTC. Amino acid sequence: CASSLEVVRARGQYF.

This clonotype turned up a few times. This rearrangement joins TRBV9 to TRBJ1-1; 11 bases line up with TRBD1. The trim removed 2 bases at V and 5 bases at J, leaving 5 bases unmatched. In germline, CDR1 is SGDLS, CDR2 YYNGEE. There are 15 residues in the CDR3. The DNA for the CDR3 is TGTGCCAGCAGCGTCGGGGGACAGGGGGGGACTGAAGCTTTCTTT. Encoded protein: CASSVGGQGGTEAFF.

The chain combines TRBV29-1 with TRBJ2-3; D is uncertain. In germline, CDR1 is SQVTM, CDR2 ANQGSEA. The CDR3 length is 13 residues. V was trimmed by 1 base and J by 4 bases, leaving 9 bases between them. CDR3 coding DNA: TGCAGCGTTGAAGGTCTAACAGCAGATACGCAGTATTTT. It encodes CSVEGLTADTQYF.

The chain is built from TRBV29-1 and TRBJ2-3; 7 nucleotides line up with TRBD2. The J segment lost 0 bases and the V segment lost 3 bases, leaving 6 bases of the junction unmatched. Germline-derived CDR1 and CDR2 are SQVTM and ANQGSEA. The CDR3 extends over 15 amino acids. DNA of the CDR3: TGCAGCGTTGAGTGGGCTAGCGGTAGCACAGATACGCAGTATTTT. Residues: CSVEWASGSTDTQYF.

V usage is TRBV11-2 and J usage is TRBJ2-7; 7 bases align to TRBD2. Judging by the DNA end, TRBJ2-1 fits better; the J call may be wrong. The CDR3 runs to 16 residues. Germline V lookup: CDR1 SGHAT, CDR2 FQNNGV. Here the CDR3 reads CASSLGRAGAGNEQFF. In nucleotides, the CDR3 is TGTGCCAGCAGCTTAGGTCGGGCGGGAGCTGGGAATGAGCAGTTCTTC.

This clonotype has more than one count but fewer than ten. CDR3 residues: CASRGLGAYGYTF. The CDR3 DNA is TGTGCCAGCAGGGGTCTCGGGGCCTATGGCTACACCTTC. J is TRBJ1-2 and V is TRBV28; possibly TRBD1 for D (5 bases). The CDR3 runs to 13 residues. Deletions cut 6 bases from V and 4 bases from J, with 12 bases between. Germline lookup yields CDR1 MDHEN and CDR2 SYDVKM.

This chain joins TRBV12-3 or TRBV12-4 and TRBJ2-5, with 8 positions matching TRBD1. J was trimmed by 4 bases and V by 6 bases; bases with no gene match: 7. The CDR3 runs 14 residues. CDR3 sequence (DNA): TGTGCCAGCAGGTGGACAGGGAGAGCAGAGACCCAGTACTTC. This sequence encodes CASRWTGRAETQYF.